Included here is one TCR beta chain sequence, with context. Its target is unknown. This sample is part of a study of cytomegalovirus exposure and HLA in healthy donors. TCRdb's copy holds only in-frame clones and misses some; the assay was immunoSEQ multiplex PCR. The table records more than 60,000 clones, approximately 96% of them present only once. V lost 3 bases to trimming and J lost 0 bases; unmatched junction nucleotides: 4. The germline V gene has CDR1 MNHNS and CDR2 SASEGT. The CDR3 contains 15 residues. Study conclusions and caveats: Rarity held for most TCR sequences, but there were some public TCRs that occurred in many donors.

The specimen was PBMCs. The sequence was collected from a woman aged 18-35 years in good health and CMV-seropositive. The V call is TRBV6-1, the J call TRBJ2-5, with 7 bases aligning to TRBD2. The CDR3 nucleotides read TGTGCCAGCAGTGATTACGGGAGGCACCAAGAGACCCAGTACTTC. Residues: CASSDYGRHQETQYF.